The entry below gives a single T cell receptor beta chain sequence along with its context. This sample is drawn from a study of cytomegalovirus exposure and HLA in healthy donors. Germline-derived CDR1 and CDR2 are SGHNT and YYREEE (reference sequence). J gave up 5 bases and V 1 base, and 7 bases lay outside the gene matches. CDR3 length: 15 amino acids. The PCR had 60 Vbeta and 13 Jbeta primers. Profiling relied on immunoSEQ multiplex PCR, and the TCRdb table lists in-frame clones only, not all of them. The table lists approximately 85,000 clones, over 75% of them singletons. J is TRBJ2-7 and V is TRBV5-4; 9 bases match TRBD2. The sample consisted of PBMCs. The receptor was derived from a man younger than 45 in good health and CMV-seronegative. In DNA, the CDR3 is TGTGCCAGCAGCTTGCCCGGGACTAGCATCCACGAGCAGTACTTC. Protein: CASSLPGTSIHEQYF.